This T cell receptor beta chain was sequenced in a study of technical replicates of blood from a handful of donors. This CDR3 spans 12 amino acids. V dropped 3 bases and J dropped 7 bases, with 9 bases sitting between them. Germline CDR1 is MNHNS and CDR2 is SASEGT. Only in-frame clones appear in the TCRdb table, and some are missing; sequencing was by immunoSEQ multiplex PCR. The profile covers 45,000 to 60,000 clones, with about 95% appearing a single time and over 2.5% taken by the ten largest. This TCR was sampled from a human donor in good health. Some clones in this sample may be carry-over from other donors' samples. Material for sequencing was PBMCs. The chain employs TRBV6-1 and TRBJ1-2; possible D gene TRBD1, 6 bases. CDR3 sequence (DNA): TGTGCCAGCAGTGATCAGGGGACTGGCTACACCTTC. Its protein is CASSDQGTGYTF.